Below, one T cell receptor (beta chain) is given with its context. This specimen belongs to a study of immune cell composition in non-small cell lung cancer. The method was immunoSEQ multiplex PCR; TCRdb's version includes in-frame clones alone and lacks a portion of them. Of about 14,000 clones listed, 81% are singletons. V lost 6 bases and J lost 0, with 14 bases in between. Germline-derived CDR1 and CDR2 are MDHEN and SYDVKM. There are 15 residues in the CDR3. The sequenced sample consisted of lung tumor tissue. The chain carries TRBV28 and TRBJ1-1; no definite D call. The TCR originated in a human donor with non-small cell lung cancer. The CDR3 reads CASRPAELMNTEAFF. The CDR3 bases are TGTGCCAGCAGGCCGGCAGAACTAATGAACACTGAAGCTTTCTTT.